A single sample is the source of the 2 T cell receptor beta chains below, sequenced in a study of PD-L1 blockade in urothelial cancer. TCRdb's table, derived via immunoSEQ multiplex PCR, lists solely in-frame clones and lacks some. The table shows tens of thousands of clones, with roughly 90% occurring only once. Sequenced here: PBMCs, sampled around atezolizumab (anti-PD-L1) treatment. These receptors originate from a woman aged 60 to 75 with urothelial cancer.

This chain connects TRBV7-8 to TRBJ2-3; 10 nucleotides match TRBD2. This CDR3 spans 15 amino acids. V gave up 2 bases and J gave up 3 bases; unmatched junction bases: 2. Germline loops: CDR1 SGHVS, CDR2 FQNEAQ. The CDR3 reads CASSLTGLATDTQYF. CDR3 sequence (DNA): TGTGCCAGCAGCTTAACGGGACTAGCGACAGATACGCAGTATTTT.

This chain connects TRBV18 to TRBJ1-5; 7 bases match TRBD1. This CDR3 has 14 amino acids. From germline, CDR1 is KGHSH and CDR2 LQKENI. Trimming removed 6 bases from V and 5 bases from J; junction bases left unmatched: 7. Written as DNA, the CDR3 is TGTGCCAGCTCGCCTGGGACAGCCTATCAGCCCCAGCATTTT. Residues: CASSPGTAYQPQHF.